This T cell receptor (beta chain) originates from a study of blood T cell repertoires in COVID-19. Measured with immunoSEQ multiplex PCR; TCRdb has only the in-frame clones, and not every one. The sample lists about 280,000 clones, about 88% occurring once. The CDR3 is 17 residues long. Germline CDR1 MDHEN, CDR2 SYDVKM. Trimming removed 3 bases at V and 0 bases at J, with 15 bases between. The chain is built from TRBV28 and TRBJ2-1; tentatively, D is TRBD2 (6 bases). This receptor was identified in a woman aged 60-75 years in a cohort exposed to, infected with or recovered from COVID-19 (not recorded which). The sample consisted of PBMCs or T cells enriched from blood (not recorded which). The CDR3 region has the DNA TGTGCCAGCAGTTTCGAGGGAGGCCTCAGCTCCTACAATGAGCAGTTCTTC. Translation gives CASSFEGGLSSYNEQFF. Filled out from reference TRBV28 and TRBJ2-1, the complete variable domain reads DVKVTQSSRYLVKRTGEKVFLECVQDMDHENMFWYRQDPGLGLRLIYFSYDVKMKEKGDIPEGYSVSREKKERFSLILESASTNQTSMYLCASSFEGGLSSYNEQFFGPGTRLTVL.